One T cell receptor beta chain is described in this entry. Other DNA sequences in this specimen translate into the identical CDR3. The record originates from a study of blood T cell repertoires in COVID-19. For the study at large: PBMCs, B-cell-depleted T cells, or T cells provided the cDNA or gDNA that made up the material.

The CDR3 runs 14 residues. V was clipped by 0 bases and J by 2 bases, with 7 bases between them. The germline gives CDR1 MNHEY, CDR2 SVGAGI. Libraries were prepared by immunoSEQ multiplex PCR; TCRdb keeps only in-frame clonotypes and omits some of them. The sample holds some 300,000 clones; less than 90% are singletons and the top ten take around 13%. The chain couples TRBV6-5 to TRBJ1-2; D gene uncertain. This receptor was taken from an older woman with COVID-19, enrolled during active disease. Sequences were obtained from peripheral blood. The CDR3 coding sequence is TGTGCCAGCAGTTACTCGCGAGGAAACTATGGCTACACCTTC. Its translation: CASSYSRGNYGYTF.